This TCR beta chain was recorded in a study of cytomegalovirus exposure and HLA in healthy donors. The PCR used 60 Vbeta and 13 Jbeta primers. Data came from immunoSEQ multiplex PCR; TCRdb stores just in-frame clones and leaves some out. The sample shows 150,000 to 250,000 clones, roughly 72% of them seen only once. A single count supports this clone. The length of the CDR3 is 13 residues. Trimming took 5 bases from V and 2 from J; bases not matched to a gene: 6. CDR1 SQVTM and CDR2 ANQGSEA come from the germline V gene. Sequencing input: PBMCs. This TCR derives from a man aged 25-45 years in good health and CMV-seronegative. The chain couples TRBV29-1 to TRBJ2-7, with TRBD1 matching over 7 bases. The CDR3 loop is CSVWDRSPYEQYF. The CDR3 DNA reads as TGCAGCGTTTGGGACAGATCCCCCTACGAGCAGTACTTC.